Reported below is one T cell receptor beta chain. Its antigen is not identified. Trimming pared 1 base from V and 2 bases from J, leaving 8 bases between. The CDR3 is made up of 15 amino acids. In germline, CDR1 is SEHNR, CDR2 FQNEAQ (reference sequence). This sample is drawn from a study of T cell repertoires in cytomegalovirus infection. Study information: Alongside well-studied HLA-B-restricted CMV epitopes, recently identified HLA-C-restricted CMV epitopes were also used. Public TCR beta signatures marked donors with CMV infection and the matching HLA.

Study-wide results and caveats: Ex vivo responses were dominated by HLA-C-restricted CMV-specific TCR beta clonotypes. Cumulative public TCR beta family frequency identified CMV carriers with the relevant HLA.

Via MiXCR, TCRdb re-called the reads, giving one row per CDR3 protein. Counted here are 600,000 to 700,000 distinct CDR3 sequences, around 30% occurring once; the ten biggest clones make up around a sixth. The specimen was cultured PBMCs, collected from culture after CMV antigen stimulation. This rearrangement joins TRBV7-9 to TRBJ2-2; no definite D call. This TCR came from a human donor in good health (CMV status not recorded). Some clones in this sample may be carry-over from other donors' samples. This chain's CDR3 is CASSLVASNTGELFF. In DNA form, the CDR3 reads TGTGCCAGCAGCTTAGTAGCATCTAACACCGGGGAGCTGTTTTTT.